This TCR beta chain was captured by sequencing in a study of OX40 agonist ivuxolimab in advanced cancers. The table came from immunoSEQ multiplex PCR; TCRdb's copy has only in-frame clones and leaves some out. The sample records under 80,000 clones, approximately 86% being singletons. The input for sequencing was CD4+ or CD8+ T cells sorted from blood, taken in a trial of the OX40 agonist ivuxolimab. The sequence was obtained from an adult with an advanced solid tumor such as melanoma, head and neck, liver or kidney cancer.

The CDR3 nucleotides are TGTGCCAGCAGCGAGGGGGCAGGCAATCAGCCCCAGCATTTT. Translated: CASSEGAGNQPQHF. V and J are TRBV6-4 and TRBJ1-5; TRBD1 aligns across 7 bases. The CDR3 sequence is 14 residues long. After removal of 6 bases from V and 2 bases from J, the junction contained 4 bases not matched to a gene. Germline lookup yields CDR1 MRHNA and CDR2 SNTAGT.